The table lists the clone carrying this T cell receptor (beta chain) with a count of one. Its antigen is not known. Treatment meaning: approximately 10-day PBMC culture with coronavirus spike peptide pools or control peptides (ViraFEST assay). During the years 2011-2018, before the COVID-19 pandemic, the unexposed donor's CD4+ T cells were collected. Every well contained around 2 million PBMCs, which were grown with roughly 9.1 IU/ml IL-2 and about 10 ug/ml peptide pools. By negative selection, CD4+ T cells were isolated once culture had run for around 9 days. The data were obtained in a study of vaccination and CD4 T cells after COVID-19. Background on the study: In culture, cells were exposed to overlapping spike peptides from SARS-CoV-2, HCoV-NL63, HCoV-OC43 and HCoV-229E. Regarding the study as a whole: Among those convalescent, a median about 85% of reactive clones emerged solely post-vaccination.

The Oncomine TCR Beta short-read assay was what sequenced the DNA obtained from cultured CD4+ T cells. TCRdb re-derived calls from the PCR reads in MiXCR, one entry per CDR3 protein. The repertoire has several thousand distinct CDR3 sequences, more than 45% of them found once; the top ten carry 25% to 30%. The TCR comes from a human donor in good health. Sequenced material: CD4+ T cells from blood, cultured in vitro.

CDR3 bases: TGTGCCAGCAGCGCCGGGGGCGGGGGGGCCTCCCAGTACTTC. Protein product: CASSAGGGGASQYF. The J gene is TRBJ2-5, the V gene TRBV9, with 9 bases identical to TRBD2. There are 14 residues in the CDR3. The V gene end was trimmed by 3 bases and the J gene end by 9 bases; junction bases not matched to a gene: 9. Germline V gene data show CDR1 as SGDLS and CDR2 as YYNGEE.